This T cell receptor beta chain was profiled in a study of T-cell reconstitution after alpha-beta-depleted transplantation in children. TCRbeta library construction was performed incorporating unique molecular identifiers. TCRdb ran MiXCR on the PCR reads and lists one entry per CDR3 protein. The sample shows 200,000 to 250,000 distinct CDR3 sequences, under 8.5% of them seen only once. General observations from the study: At around two months after transplant, the alpha-beta T cells were reportedly derived from several hundred expanded clones that came from non-depleted graft cells.

Per germline, CDR1 SGHRS and CDR2 YFSETQ. V lost 4 bases and J 3 bases, leaving 14 bases between the germline ends. The CDR3 sequence is 15 residues long. In this sample, this clonotype turned up a few times. Its antigen is as yet unknown. V and J are TRBV5-1 and TRBJ2-1; a weak D match, TRBD2 (6 bases). The material sequenced was PBMCs, taken before TCRalphabeta/CD19-depleted stem cell transplant. The sequence was obtained from a boy between 2 and 10 years old with acute lymphoblastic leukemia, due to receive a stem cell transplant. CDR3 protein: CASSPGVWDYNEQFF. In nucleotides, the CDR3 is TGCGCCAGCAGCCCGGGAGTGTGGGACTACAATGAGCAGTTCTTC.